The sequence of this T cell receptor beta chain was determined in a study of cytotoxic CD8 clonotypes in ibrutinib-treated CLL. The germline gives CDR1 MNHNS, CDR2 SASEGT. The CDR3 has 15 amino acids. V dropped 6 bases and J dropped 0 bases, with 12 bases sitting between them. This clone has just a few counts. Sequencing was performed with immunoSEQ multiplex PCR; in TCRdb, only in-frame clones are kept and a portion is missing. The sample lists under 200,000 clones, more than 75% occurring once. The sequence derives from a human donor with chronic lymphocytic leukemia. V gene TRBV6-1 combines with J gene TRBJ1-5; D is possibly TRBD1 (6 bases). The specimen comprised PBMCs, sampled after 12 months of ibrutinib treatment. The CDR3 sequence: CASSPGTNSNQPQHF. The DNA of the CDR3 is TGTGCCAGCAGCCCCGGGACAAATAGCAATCAGCCCCAGCATTTT.